Each of the 24 T cell receptor beta chains below was sequenced from the same sample in a study of Ad26.COV2.S vaccination and SARS-CoV-2 variants. The method was immunoSEQ multiplex PCR; TCRdb's version includes in-frame clones alone and lacks a portion of them. The repertoire includes some 350,000 clones, just over 90% of them detected once, and around 4% sits in the top ten. This sample comprised peripheral blood, obtained after recovery from COVID-19. These receptors came from a human donor who had recovered from COVID-19.

The chain carries TRBV2 and TRBJ2-2, with 9 bases lining up with TRBD2. This CDR3 region has 14 residues. Germline assignment: CDR1 SNHLY and CDR2 FYNNEI. Unmatched junction bases numbered 4, after V lost 6 bases and J lost 5 bases. CDR3 protein: CASSAGGRTGELFF. The CDR3 region has the DNA TGTGCCAGCAGCGCGGGGGGGCGGACCGGGGAGCTGTTTTTT.

The V and J genes are TRBV10-3 and TRBJ2-7; the D gene could be TRBD1 or TRBD2 (5 bases each). V lost 6 bases, J lost 1 base, and 16 bases lay in between. The germline gives CDR1 ENHRY, CDR2 SYGVKD. The CDR3 has 15 amino acids. For the CDR3, the DNA is TGTGCCATCAGCAGCCGGGACCGAACTTCCTACGAGCAGTACTTC. This translates into CAISSRDRTSYEQYF.

The chain uses TRBV7-2 and TRBJ1-1; possibly TRBD1 for D (6 bases). Germline values: CDR1 SGHTA, CDR2 FQGNSA. Trimming removed 4 bases at V and 4 bases at J, with 10 bases between. The CDR3 runs 13 residues. CDR3 residues: CASSSGVITEAFF. The CDR3 nucleotides are TGTGCCAGCAGCTCAGGGGTTATCACTGAAGCTTTCTTT.

The chain joins TRBV9 to TRBJ1-4; 10 bases fit TRBD1. Germline CDR1 and CDR2: SGDLS and YYNGEE. V gave up 3 bases and J gave up 8 bases; unmatched junction bases: 7. The length of the CDR3 is 15 residues. The CDR3: CASSGSRDRGEKLFF. The CDR3 region has the DNA TGTGCCAGCAGCGGATCCCGGGACAGGGGCGAAAAACTGTTTTTT.

The chain employs TRBV7-9 and TRBJ2-5; weak D call: TRBD1 (5 bases). Trimming removed 1 base at V and 1 base at J, with 7 bases between. The CDR3 runs 14 residues. Germline lookup yields CDR1 SEHNR and CDR2 FQNEAQ (reference sequence). The CDR3 DNA sequence: TGTGCCAGCAGCTTAGGAGACAGCCAAGAGACCCAGTACTTC. Encoded protein: CASSLGDSQETQYF. The variable domain in full, with the rest retrieved from reference TRBV7-9 and TRBJ2-5, is DTGVSQNPRHKITKRGQNVTFRCDPISEHNRLYWYRQTLGQGPEFLTYFQNEAQLEKSRLLSDRFSAERPKGSFSTLEIQRTEQGDSAMYLCASSLGDSQETQYFGPGTRLLVL.

Note on this clone: The same CDR3 is also encoded by other DNA sequences in this sample. In nucleotides, the CDR3 is TGTGCTAGTGGTTTGGGACAGGGGGCCTACGAGCAGTACTTC. Translated: CASGLGQGAYEQYF. This chain joins TRBV12-5 and TRBJ2-7; 9 bases fit TRBD1. The trim removed 1 base at V and 2 bases at J, leaving 0 bases unmatched. The CDR3 is 14 amino acids. Germline V gene data show CDR1 as LGHNT and CDR2 as FRNRAP.

The CDR3 sequence is CASSQGGRFDEQFF. In DNA, the CDR3 is TGCGCCAGCAGCCAAGGGGGGAGATTCGATGAGCAGTTCTTC. This rearrangement joins TRBV4-3 to TRBJ2-1; the D gene could be TRBD1 or TRBD2 (5 bases each). The ends were cut back, 1 base at V and 8 bases at J, with 12 bases in the middle. CDR1 and CDR2 (germline): LGHNA, YSLEER. This CDR3 spans 14 amino acids.

This sequence joins TRBV6-6 and TRBJ1-6; D not resolved. Germline V lookup: CDR1 MNHNY, CDR2 SVGAGI (reference sequence). The CDR3 covers 14 residues. Between the trimmed V and J ends, which lost 0 bases and 5 bases, there was a span of 5 bases. The CDR3 loop reads CASSYSAHNSPLHF. The CDR3 nucleotides read TGTGCCAGCAGTTACTCGGCCCATAATTCACCCCTCCACTTT.

For this clone: This clone may be a read error of a much larger clone one base away. This rearrangement joins TRBV18 to TRBJ1-2; D unclear. CDR1 KGHSH and CDR2 LQKENI come from the germline V gene. The CDR3 spans 14 residues. The CDR3 region is CASSSPTESYGYTF. The DNA of the CDR3 is TGTGCCAGCTCATCACCGACGGAGTCTTATGGCTACACCTTC. Full variable domain (rest looked up from reference TRBV18 and TRBJ1-2): NAGVMQNPRHLVRRRGQEARLRCSPMKGHSHVYWYRQLPEEGLKFMVYLQKENIIDESGMPKERFSAEFPKEGPSILRIQQVVRGDSAAYFCASSSPTESYGYTFGSGTRLTVV.

The rearrangement uses TRBV19 and TRBJ2-3, with a tentative D call TRBD1 (5 bases). The CDR3 loop spans 15 amino acids. Germline V gene sequence: CDR1 LNHDA, CDR2 SQIVND (reference sequence). Deletions cut 3 bases from V and 3 bases from J, with 13 bases between. The CDR3 DNA is TGTGCCAGTAGTATGAGTCAGGGCCAAACAGATACGCAGTATTTT. It encodes CASSMSQGQTDTQYF.

The sample holds one count of this clone. This chain joins TRBV19 and TRBJ1-2, with TRBD1 matching 8 bases. The CDR3 is 14 residues long. Germline-derived CDR1 and CDR2 are LNHDA and SQIVND (reference sequence). J lost 7 bases, V lost 6 bases, and 10 bases had no gene match. The CDR3 region is CASSPAGQEGGYTF. The CDR3 DNA follows: TGTGCCAGTAGCCCCGCGGGACAGGAGGGTGGCTACACCTTC.

The V call is TRBV6-6, the J call TRBJ1-2; 9 nucleotides match TRBD1. The germline CDR1 and CDR2 sequences are MNHNY and SVGAGI (reference sequence). This CDR3 spans 15 amino acids. With V trimmed by 0 bases and J by 6 bases, 5 bases remained unmatched. The DNA for the CDR3 is TGTGCCAGCAGTTACTCGAGCCGGACAGGGGATGGCTACACCTTC. Its protein is CASSYSSRTGDGYTF.

The J gene is TRBJ2-7, the V gene TRBV5-4; TRBD2 matches at 14 bases. V lost 3 bases to trimming and J lost 3 bases; unmatched junction nucleotides: 5. The CDR3 is 16 residues long. Germline loops: CDR1 SGHNT, CDR2 YYREEE (reference sequence). The CDR3 loop is CASSSGGTSGSYEQYF. CDR3 nucleotide sequence: TGTGCCAGCAGCTCGGGAGGGACTAGCGGGAGCTACGAGCAGTACTTC. Complete variable domain (other parts from reference TRBV5-4 and TRBJ2-7): ETGVTQSPTHLIKTRGQQVTLRCSSQSGHNTVSWYQQALGQGPQFIFQYYREEENGRGNFPPRFSGLQFPNYSSELNVNALELDDSALYLCASSSGGTSGSYEQYFGPGTRLTVT.

The genes are TRBV29-1 and TRBJ1-1; D may be TRBD1 (5 bases). Trimming stripped 6 bases from V and 11 bases from J, with 25 bases between. CDR3 length equals 14 residues. The germline V gene has CDR1 SQVTM and CDR2 ANQGSEA. CDR3: CSVAVGTGRRVAFF. CDR3 bases: TGCAGCGTAGCAGTTGGGACCGGGCGGAGGGTCGCTTTCTTT.

The genes are TRBV4-1 and TRBJ2-2, with 8 bases matching TRBD2. The CDR3 length is 15 residues. J gave up 6 bases and V 0 bases, and 3 bases lay outside the gene matches. The germline V gene has CDR1 MGHRA and CDR2 YSYEKL. For the CDR3, the DNA is TGCGCCAGCAGCCAAGATCCGGGACTAGCCGGGGAGCTGTTTTTT. Protein sequence: CASSQDPGLAGELFF.

V and J are TRBV5-1 and TRBJ1-4; no firm D call. The CDR3 is made up of 14 amino acids. Germline assignment: CDR1 SGHRS and CDR2 YFSETQ. V gave up 2 bases and J gave up 0 bases, with 5 bases separating them. CDR3: CASSFAATNEKLFF. In DNA form, the CDR3 reads TGCGCCAGCAGCTTTGCGGCAACTAATGAAAAACTGTTTTTT.

This clone showed up just once. The chain combines TRBV7-8 with TRBJ1-6; D uncertain. V shed 5 bases and J shed 5 bases, with 13 bases lying between them. Looked up from germline, CDR1 is SGHVS and CDR2 is FQNEAQ. The CDR3 has 15 residues. Here the CDR3 reads CASSPYGRDNSPLHF. The CDR3 DNA is TGTGCCAGCAGCCCCTATGGGAGAGATAATTCACCCCTCCACTTT.

The chain carries TRBV5-1 and TRBJ2-1; 8 nucleotides agree with TRBD2. Germline CDR1 and CDR2: SGHRS and YFSETQ. V lost 5 bases, J lost 9 bases, and 4 bases stayed unmatched. The CDR3 covers 12 residues. The CDR3 spells CASSLAGSEQFF. In DNA, the CDR3 is TGCGCCAGCAGTCTAGCGGGTAGTGAGCAGTTCTTC. The full variable domain, in which reference TRBV5-1 and TRBJ2-1 provide the parts outside the CDR3, is KAGVTQTPRYLIKTRGQQVTLSCSPISGHRSVSWYQQTPGQGLQFLFEYFSETQRNKGNFPGRFSGRQFSNSRSEMNVSTLELGDSALYLCASSLAGSEQFFGPGTRLTVL.

The chain recombines TRBV13 with TRBJ2-1, with TRBD1 matching 11 bases. V lost 1 base to trimming and J lost 2 bases; unmatched junction nucleotides: 1. In germline, CDR1 is PRHDT, CDR2 FYEKMQ (reference sequence). The CDR3 loop spans 16 amino acids. CDR3 sequence reads: CASSLEDRGPYNEQFF. The DNA for the CDR3 is TGTGCCAGCAGCTTAGAGGACAGGGGGCCCTACAATGAGCAGTTCTTC.

The chain combines TRBV5-1 with TRBJ2-2, with D perhaps TRBD1 (5 bases). The V gene lost 4 bases and the J gene lost 5 bases, with 18 bases spanning the gap. CDR3 length equals 16 residues. Germline loops: CDR1 SGHRS, CDR2 YFSETQ. This CDR3 reads CASSRPDERGTGELFF. CDR3 coding DNA: TGCGCCAGCAGCCGTCCGGACGAAAGGGGAACCGGGGAGCTGTTTTTT.

This sequence joins TRBV2 and TRBJ1-5; a weak D match, TRBD1 (5 bases). The V gene lost 6 bases and the J gene lost 1 base, with 16 bases spanning the gap. Germline V lookup: CDR1 SNHLY, CDR2 FYNNEI. CDR3 length: 16 residues. CDR3 sequence (DNA): TGTGCCAGCAGCGTCCGGGGGAGGGGAAGCAATCAGCCCCAGCATTTT. It specifies CASSVRGRGSNQPQHF. The variable domain in full, with the rest retrieved from reference TRBV2 and TRBJ1-5, is EPEVTQTPSHQVTQMGQEVILRCVPISNHLYFYWYRQILGQKVEFLVSFYNNEISEKSEIFDDQFSVERPDGSNFTLKIRSTKLEDSAMYFCASSVRGRGSNQPQHFGDGTRLSIL.

The chain employs TRBV19 and TRBJ2-2; D is uncertain. The CDR3 runs 16 residues. V dropped 7 bases and J dropped 0 bases, with 15 bases sitting between them. The V gene's germline CDR1 is LNHDA and CDR2 SQIVND (reference sequence). This CDR3 reads CASNLFLGTNTGELFF. In DNA form, the CDR3 reads TGTGCCAGTAACCTCTTTTTAGGGACGAACACCGGGGAGCTGTTTTTT.

The chain recombines TRBV4-2 with TRBJ1-1; no firm D call. Per the germline V gene, CDR1 is LGHNA and CDR2 is YNFKEQ. Trimming took 4 bases from V and 8 from J, leaving 14 bases between them. This CDR3 contains 13 residues. CDR3 loop: CASSLPAGREAFF. The CDR3 DNA reads as TGTGCCAGCAGCCTCCCCGCCGGACGGGAAGCTTTCTTT.

CDR3 amino acids: CASSEAGGPNNEQFF. The CDR3 DNA reads as TGTGCCAGCAGTGAAGCGGGGGGACCTAACAATGAGCAGTTCTTC. The chain has TRBV2 and TRBJ2-1; possible D gene TRBD2, 6 bases. V was shortened by 0 bases and J by 5 bases, with 11 bases between the two germline ends. The CDR3 runs 15 residues. Germline loops: CDR1 SNHLY, CDR2 FYNNEI. Full variable domain (remainder filled in from reference TRBV2 and TRBJ2-1): EPEVTQTPSHQVTQMGQEVILRCVPISNHLYFYWYRQILGQKVEFLVSFYNNEISEKSEIFDDQFSVERPDGSNFTLKIRSTKLEDSAMYFCASSEAGGPNNEQFFGPGTRLTVL.